The 8 T cell receptor beta chains below all came from one sample that was sequenced in a study of blood T cell repertoires in COVID-19 (dated by TCRdb to the early 2020s). Libraries came from the immunoSEQ multiplex PCR assay. TCRdb took this table from immuneACCESS and kept in-frame rearrangements with V and J called. Such tables lack part of the clones; where checked against another copy, unresolved V genes explain under half of the gap, and the rest is unexplained. Across this sample there are about 300,000 clones, with roughly 90% seen only once. Of the sample, 5% to 7% is held by the ten largest clones. Sequenced input: peripheral blood. The receptors here all came from a man between 18 and 35 years old who had recovered from COVID-19.

The rearrangement uses TRBV9 and TRBJ2-3; 8 bases map to TRBD2. The CDR3 contains 16 residues. Germline loops: CDR1 SGDLS, CDR2 YYNGEE. V trimming: 4 bases; J trimming: 2 bases; junction bases outside the gene matches: 9. CDR3 DNA sequence: TGTGCCAGCAGCCCCACCGGGGGGGCCCCCACAGATACGCAGTATTTT. It yields the protein CASSPTGGAPTDTQYF.

V gene TRBV5-1 combines with J gene TRBJ2-7; 7 nucleotides align to TRBD1. This CDR3 is 15 amino acids long. J lost 4 bases, V lost 0 bases, and 7 bases had no gene match. The germline CDR1 and CDR2 sequences are SGHRS and YFSETQ. CDR3 coding DNA: TGCGCCAGCAGCTTGGTTGTAGGGGGCGCGTACGAGCAGTACTTC. The encoded protein is CASSLVVGGAYEQYF.

The chain couples TRBV6-1 to TRBJ2-7; D is perhaps TRBD2 (5 bases). Per the germline V gene, CDR1 is MNHNS and CDR2 is SASEGT. Trimming removed 1 base at V and 2 bases at J, with 18 bases between. CDR3 length: 17 amino acids. The DNA of the CDR3 is TGTGCCAGCAGTGAAGAGGTCCAAGGGTACGGGACCTACGAGCAGTACTTC. Its translation is CASSEEVQGYGTYEQYF.

The CDR3 sequence is CASLSTDTQYF. The CDR3 region has the DNA TGCGCCAGCCTTAGCACAGATACGCAGTATTTT. The V call is TRBV10-2, the J call TRBJ2-3; D is undetermined. The CDR3 has 11 residues. The V and J ends lost 8 bases and 0 bases respectively, with 3 bases between them. The germline V gene encodes CDR1 WSHSY and CDR2 SAAADI.

This clone was recorded once. This chain links TRBV5-6 with TRBJ2-5, with TRBD1 matching 7 bases. CDR1 is SGHDT and CDR2 is YYEEEE in the germline V gene. The CDR3 length is 15 residues. V dropped 0 bases and J dropped 2; count of bases not matched to a gene: 4. CDR3 sequence: CASSLAQGWQETQYF. DNA for the CDR3: TGTGCCAGCAGCTTGGCACAGGGGTGGCAAGAGACCCAGTACTTC.

This clone was detected once. The chain couples TRBV6-4 to TRBJ1-2, with 9 bases identical to TRBD1. V was pared by 6 bases and J by 2 bases, with 7 bases of the junction left unmatched. CDR1 and CDR2 from the germline V gene are MRHNA and SNTAGT. The CDR3 is made up of 15 amino acids. The CDR3 region is CASRRHGQGNYGYTF. The CDR3 DNA sequence: TGTGCCAGCAGGCGCCACGGACAGGGGAACTATGGCTACACCTTC.

This chain joins TRBV5-6 and TRBJ1-1; 11 nucleotides match TRBD1. Germline CDR1 reads SGHDT; CDR2 reads YYEEEE. CDR3 size: 15 residues. V was pared by 5 bases and J by 4 bases, with 7 bases of the junction left unmatched. The chain's CDR3 is CASRATGTGGTEAFF. CDR3 nucleotide sequence: TGTGCCAGCAGGGCTACCGGGACAGGGGGCACTGAAGCTTTCTTT.

On this clone: The sample has other DNA sequences that encode this CDR3 too. This chain connects TRBV5-1 to TRBJ2-1; a possible D gene is TRBD1 (5 bases). Per the germline V gene, CDR1 is SGHRS and CDR2 is YFSETQ. The V end was cut by 0 bases, the J end by 8 bases, with 6 bases between. This CDR3 comprises 12 residues. The CDR3 bases are TGCGCCAGCAGCTTGGTCAGGGATGAGCAGTTCTTC. As protein: CASSLVRDEQFF.